The clone carrying this T cell receptor (beta chain) was picked up one time. What it binds is not known. This same CDR3 is encoded by further DNA sequences in the sample. This record comes from a study of CD8+ T cells in alopecia areata. Across the study: Tofacitinib ran 6 to 18 months, followed by 6 months off drug. Study-level results: Scalp samples also yield sequences from resident alphabeta T cells of normal skin.

cDNA serving as the sequencing template came from extracted, reverse transcribed RNA. This table comes from immunoSEQ multiplex PCR, and its TCRdb copy is limited to in-frame clones, with some not included. The table shows over 85,000 clones, with around 38% occurring only once. The material sequenced was CD4+ T cells sorted from blood. The sequence derives from a human donor with alopecia areata.

The CDR3 coding sequence is TGCAGTGCCAGGGACTTAAGAGAGCAGTACTTC. This sequence encodes CSARDLREQYF. The chain employs TRBV20-1 and TRBJ2-7; TRBD2 is a possible D gene (6 bases). The germline V gene encodes CDR1 DFQATT and CDR2 SNEGSKA (reference sequence). Trimming cost V 6 bases and J 7 bases, with 13 bases left between them. The CDR3 runs to 11 residues.